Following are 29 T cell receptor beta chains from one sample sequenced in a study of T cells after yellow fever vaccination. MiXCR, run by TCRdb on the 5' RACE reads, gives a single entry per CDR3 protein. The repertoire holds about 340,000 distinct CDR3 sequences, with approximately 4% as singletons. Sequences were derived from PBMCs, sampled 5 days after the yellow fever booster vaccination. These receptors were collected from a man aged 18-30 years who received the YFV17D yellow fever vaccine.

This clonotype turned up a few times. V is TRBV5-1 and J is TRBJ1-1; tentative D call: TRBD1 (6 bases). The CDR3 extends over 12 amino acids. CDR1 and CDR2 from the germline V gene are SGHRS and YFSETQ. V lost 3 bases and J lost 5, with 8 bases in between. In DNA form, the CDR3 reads TGCGCCAGCAGCTGGACAGCTACTGAAGCTTTCTTT. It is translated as CASSWTATEAFF.

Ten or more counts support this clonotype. CDR3 region: CASSLGTAYF. The DNA of the CDR3 is TGTGCCAGCAGTTTAGGGACCGCGTACTTC. This chain joins TRBV27 and TRBJ2-7; D tentatively reads TRBD1 or TRBD2 (5 bases each). Trimming removed 2 bases at V and 12 bases at J, with 8 bases between. This CDR3 comprises 10 residues. The V gene's germline CDR1 is MNHEY and CDR2 SMNVEV (reference sequence).

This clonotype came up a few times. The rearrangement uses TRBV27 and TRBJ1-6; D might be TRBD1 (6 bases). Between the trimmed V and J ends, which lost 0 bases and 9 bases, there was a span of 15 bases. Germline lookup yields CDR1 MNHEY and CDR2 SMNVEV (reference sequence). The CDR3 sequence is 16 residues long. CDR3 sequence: CASSLSTQGNGSPLHF. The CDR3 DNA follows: TGTGCCAGCAGTTTATCAACACAGGGAAACGGTTCACCCCTCCACTTT.

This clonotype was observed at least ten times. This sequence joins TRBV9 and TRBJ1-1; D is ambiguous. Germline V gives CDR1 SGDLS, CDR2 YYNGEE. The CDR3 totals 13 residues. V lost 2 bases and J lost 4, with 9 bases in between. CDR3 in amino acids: CASSVWLATEAFF. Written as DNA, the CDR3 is TGTGCCAGCAGCGTGTGGTTGGCCACTGAAGCTTTCTTT.

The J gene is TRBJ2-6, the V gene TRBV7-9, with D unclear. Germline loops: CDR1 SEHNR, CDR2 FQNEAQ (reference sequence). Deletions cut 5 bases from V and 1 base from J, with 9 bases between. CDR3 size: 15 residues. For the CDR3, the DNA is TGTGCCAGCAGCCTAGACCAATCTGGGGCCAACGTCCTGACTTTC. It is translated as CASSLDQSGANVLTF. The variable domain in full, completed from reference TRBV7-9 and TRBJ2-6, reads DTGVSQNPRHKITKRGQNVTFRCDPISEHNRLYWYRQTLGQGPEFLTYFQNEAQLEKSRLLSDRFSAERPKGSFSTLEIQRTEQGDSAMYLCASSLDQSGANVLTFGAGSRLTVL.

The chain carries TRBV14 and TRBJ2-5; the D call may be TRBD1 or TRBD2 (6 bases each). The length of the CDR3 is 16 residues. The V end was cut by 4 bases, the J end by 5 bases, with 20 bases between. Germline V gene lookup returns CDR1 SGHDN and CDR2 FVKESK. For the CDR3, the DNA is TGTGCCAGCAGCCGCTGGGTGGACAGACTAGAGGAGACCCAGTACTTC. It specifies CASSRWVDRLEETQYF. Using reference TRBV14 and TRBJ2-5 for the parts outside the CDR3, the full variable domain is EAGVTQFPSHSVIEKGQTVTLRCDPISGHDNLYWYRRVMGKEIKFLLHFVKESKQDESGMPNNRFLAERTGGTYSTLKVQPAELEDSGVYFCASSRWVDRLEETQYFGPGTRLLVL.

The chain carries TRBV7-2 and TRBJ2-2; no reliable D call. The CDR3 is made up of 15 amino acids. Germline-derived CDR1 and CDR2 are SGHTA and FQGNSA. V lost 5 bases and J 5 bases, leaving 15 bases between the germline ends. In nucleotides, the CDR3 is TGTGCCAGCAGCCAAGGGCCGGCCGGGACCGGGGAGCTGTTTTTT. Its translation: CASSQGPAGTGELFF.

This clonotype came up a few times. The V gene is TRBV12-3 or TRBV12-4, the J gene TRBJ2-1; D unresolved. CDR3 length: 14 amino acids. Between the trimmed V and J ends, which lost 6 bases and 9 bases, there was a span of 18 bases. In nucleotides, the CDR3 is TGTGCCAGCAGACTTACAATCACGGGCGGTGAGCAGTTCTTC. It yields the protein CASRLTITGGEQFF.

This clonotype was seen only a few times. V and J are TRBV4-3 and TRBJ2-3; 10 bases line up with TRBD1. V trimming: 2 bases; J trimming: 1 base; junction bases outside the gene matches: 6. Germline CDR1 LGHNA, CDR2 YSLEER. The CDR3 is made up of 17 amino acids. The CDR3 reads CASSQRTGGIGTDTQYF. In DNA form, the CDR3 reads TGCGCCAGCAGCCAAAGGACAGGGGGGATCGGCACAGATACGCAGTATTTT.

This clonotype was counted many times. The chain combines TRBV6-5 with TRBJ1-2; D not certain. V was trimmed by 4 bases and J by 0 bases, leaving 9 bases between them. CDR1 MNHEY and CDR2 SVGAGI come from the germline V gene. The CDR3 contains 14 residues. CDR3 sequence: CASSLDGANYGYTF. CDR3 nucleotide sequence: TGTGCCAGCAGTTTGGACGGAGCTAACTATGGCTACACCTTC.

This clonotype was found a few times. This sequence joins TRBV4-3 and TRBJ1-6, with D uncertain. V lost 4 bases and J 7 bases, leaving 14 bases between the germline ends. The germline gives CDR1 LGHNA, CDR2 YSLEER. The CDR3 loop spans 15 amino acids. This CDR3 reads CASSRDLPFNSPLHF. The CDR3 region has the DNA TGCGCCAGCAGCCGAGACTTGCCCTTCAATTCACCCCTCCACTTT.

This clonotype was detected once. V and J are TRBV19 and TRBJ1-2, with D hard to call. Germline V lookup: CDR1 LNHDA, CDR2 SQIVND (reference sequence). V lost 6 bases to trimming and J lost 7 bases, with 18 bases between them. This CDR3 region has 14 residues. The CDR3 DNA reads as TGTGCCAGTAGCCCGGGCCCCCGGGATCCTGGCTACACCTTC. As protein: CASSPGPRDPGYTF.

In DNA, the CDR3 is TGTGCCAGCAGCTTATTGTACGGGAACACTGAAGCTTTCTTT. This translates into CASSLLYGNTEAFF. The chain is built from TRBV11-2 and TRBJ1-1; D is ambiguous. The V end lost 2 bases, the J end lost 1 base, and 8 bases lay between the germline ends. The CDR3 is made up of 14 amino acids. CDR1 and CDR2 (germline): SGHAT, FQNNGV.

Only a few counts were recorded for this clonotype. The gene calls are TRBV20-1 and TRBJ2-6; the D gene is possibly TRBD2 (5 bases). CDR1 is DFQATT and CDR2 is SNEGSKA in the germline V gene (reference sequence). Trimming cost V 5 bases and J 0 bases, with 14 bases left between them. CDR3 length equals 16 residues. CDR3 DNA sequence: TGCAGTGCTCGAGGAGGACGGTTCTCTGGGGCCAACGTCCTGACTTTC. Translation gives CSARGGRFSGANVLTF.

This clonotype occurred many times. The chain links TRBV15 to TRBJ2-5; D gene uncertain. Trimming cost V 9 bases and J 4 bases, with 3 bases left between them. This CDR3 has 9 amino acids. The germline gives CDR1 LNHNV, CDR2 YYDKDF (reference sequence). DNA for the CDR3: TGTGCCACTGGAGAGACCCAGTACTTC. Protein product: CATGETQYF.

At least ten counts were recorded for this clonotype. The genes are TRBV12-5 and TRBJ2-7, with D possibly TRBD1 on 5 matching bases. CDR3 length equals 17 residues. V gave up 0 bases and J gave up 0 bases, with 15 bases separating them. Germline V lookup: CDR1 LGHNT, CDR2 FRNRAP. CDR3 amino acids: CASGLVLKQANSYEQYF. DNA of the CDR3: TGTGCTAGTGGTTTGGTACTGAAACAGGCGAACTCCTACGAGCAGTACTTC.

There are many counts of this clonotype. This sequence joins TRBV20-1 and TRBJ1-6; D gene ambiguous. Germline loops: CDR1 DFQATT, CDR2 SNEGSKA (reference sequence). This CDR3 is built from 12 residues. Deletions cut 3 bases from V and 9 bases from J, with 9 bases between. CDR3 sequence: CSASKVGSPLHF. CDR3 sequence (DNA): TGCAGTGCTAGTAAAGTTGGTTCACCCCTCCACTTT.

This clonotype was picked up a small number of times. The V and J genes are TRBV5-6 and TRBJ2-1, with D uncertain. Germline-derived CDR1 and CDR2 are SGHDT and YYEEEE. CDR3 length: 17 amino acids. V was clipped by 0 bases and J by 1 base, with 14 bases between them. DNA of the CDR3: TGTGCCAGCAGCTTGGACCTCCTCAGATCTTCCTACAATGAGCAGTTCTTC. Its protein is CASSLDLLRSSYNEQFF. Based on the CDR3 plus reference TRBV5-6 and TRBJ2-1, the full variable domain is DAGVTQSPTHLIKTRGQQVTLRCSPKSGHDTVSWYQQALGQGPQFIFQYYEEEERQRGNFPDRFSGHQFPNYSSELNVNALLLGDSALYLCASSLDLLRSSYNEQFFGPGTRLTVL.

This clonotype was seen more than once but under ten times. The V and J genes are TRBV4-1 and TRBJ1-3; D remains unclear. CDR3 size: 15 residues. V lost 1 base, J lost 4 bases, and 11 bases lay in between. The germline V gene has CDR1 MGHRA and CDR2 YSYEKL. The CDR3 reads CASSQVVTKGNTIYF. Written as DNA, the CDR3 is TGCGCCAGCAGCCAAGTTGTGACTAAAGGAAACACCATATATTTT.

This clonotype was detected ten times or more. The CDR3 protein is CSASSGRDTGELFF. As DNA, the CDR3 is TGCAGTGCTAGCTCGGGAAGGGACACCGGGGAGCTGTTTTTT. The chain is built from TRBV20-1 and TRBJ2-2, with a tentative D call TRBD2 (5 bases). Looked up from germline, CDR1 is DFQATT and CDR2 is SNEGSKA (reference sequence). Trimming removed 3 bases at V and 3 bases at J, with 11 bases between. CDR3 length: 14 residues.

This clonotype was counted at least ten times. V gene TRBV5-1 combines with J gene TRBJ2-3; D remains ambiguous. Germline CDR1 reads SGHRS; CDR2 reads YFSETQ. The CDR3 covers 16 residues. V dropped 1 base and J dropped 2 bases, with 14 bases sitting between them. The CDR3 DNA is TGCGCCAGCAGCTTGCTAAAGCAGGACCTCACAGATACGCAGTATTTT. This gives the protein CASSLLKQDLTDTQYF.

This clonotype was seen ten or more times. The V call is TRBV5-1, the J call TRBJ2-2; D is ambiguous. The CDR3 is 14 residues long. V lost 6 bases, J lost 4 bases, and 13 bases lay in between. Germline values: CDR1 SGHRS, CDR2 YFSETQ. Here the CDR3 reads CASNEAPATGELFF. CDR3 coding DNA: TGCGCCAGCAATGAGGCGCCGGCCACCGGGGAGCTGTTTTTT. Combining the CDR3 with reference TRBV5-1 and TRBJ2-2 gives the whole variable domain KAGVTQTPRYLIKTRGQQVTLSCSPISGHRSVSWYQQTPGQGLQFLFEYFSETQRNKGNFPGRFSGRQFSNSRSEMNVSTLELGDSALYLCASNEAPATGELFFGEGSRLTVL.

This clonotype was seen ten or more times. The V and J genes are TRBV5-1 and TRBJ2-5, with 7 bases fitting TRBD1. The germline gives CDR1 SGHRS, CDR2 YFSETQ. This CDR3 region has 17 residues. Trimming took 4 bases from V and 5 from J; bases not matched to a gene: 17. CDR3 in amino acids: CASSPGTAGTHRETQYF. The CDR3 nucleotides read TGCGCCAGCAGCCCCGGGACAGCCGGGACCCACAGGGAGACCCAGTACTTC.

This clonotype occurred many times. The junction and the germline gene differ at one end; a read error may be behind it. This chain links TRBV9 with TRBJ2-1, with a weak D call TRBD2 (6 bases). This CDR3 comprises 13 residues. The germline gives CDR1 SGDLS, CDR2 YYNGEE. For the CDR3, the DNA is TGTGCCAGCAGCCCAGACCCCCGACTAGAGCTGTTCTTC. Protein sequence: CASSPDPRLELFF. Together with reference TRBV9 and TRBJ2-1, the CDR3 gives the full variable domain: DSGVTQTPKHLITATGQRVTLRCSPRSGDLSVYWYQQSLDQGLQFLIQYYNGEERAKGNILERFSAQQFPDLHSELNLSSLELGDSALYFCASSPDPRLELFFGPGTRLTVL.

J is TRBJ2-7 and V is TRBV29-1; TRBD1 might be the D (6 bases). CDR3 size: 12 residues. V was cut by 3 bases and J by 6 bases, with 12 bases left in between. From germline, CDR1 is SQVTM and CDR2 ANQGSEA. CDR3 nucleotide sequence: TGCAGCGTTGAGGCCCCAGGGGCCGAGCAGTACTTC. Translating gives CSVEAPGAEQYF.

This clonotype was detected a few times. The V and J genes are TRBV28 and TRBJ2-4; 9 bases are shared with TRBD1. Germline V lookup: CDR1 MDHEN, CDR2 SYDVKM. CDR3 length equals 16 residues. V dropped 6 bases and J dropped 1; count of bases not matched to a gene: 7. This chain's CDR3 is CASRTTGGPAKNIQYF. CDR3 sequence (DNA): TGTGCCAGCAGAACCACAGGGGGCCCGGCCAAAAACATTCAGTACTTC.

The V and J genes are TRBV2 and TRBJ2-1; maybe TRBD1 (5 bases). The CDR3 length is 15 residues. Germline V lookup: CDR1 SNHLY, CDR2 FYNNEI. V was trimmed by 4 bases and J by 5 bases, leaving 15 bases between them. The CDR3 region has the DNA TGTGCCAGCAGTGGAACTATAAGACAGCACAATGAGCAGTTCTTC. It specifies CASSGTIRQHNEQFF. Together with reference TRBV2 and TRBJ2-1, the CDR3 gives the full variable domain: EPEVTQTPSHQVTQMGQEVILRCVPISNHLYFYWYRQILGQKVEFLVSFYNNEISEKSEIFDDQFSVERPDGSNFTLKIRSTKLEDSAMYFCASSGTIRQHNEQFFGPGTRLTVL.

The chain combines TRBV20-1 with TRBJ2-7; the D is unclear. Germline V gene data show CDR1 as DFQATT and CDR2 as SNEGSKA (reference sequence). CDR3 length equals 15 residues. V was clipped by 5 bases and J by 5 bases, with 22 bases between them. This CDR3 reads CSAGLNGQGIHEQYF. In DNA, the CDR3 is TGCAGTGCTGGGTTAAATGGCCAAGGGATCCACGAGCAGTACTTC.

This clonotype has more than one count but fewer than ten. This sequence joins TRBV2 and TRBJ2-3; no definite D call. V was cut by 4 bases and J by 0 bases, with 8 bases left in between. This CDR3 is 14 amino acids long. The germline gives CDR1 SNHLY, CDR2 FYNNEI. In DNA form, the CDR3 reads TGTGCCAGCAGTGGGGGATGGAGCACAGATACGCAGTATTTT. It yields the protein CASSGGWSTDTQYF. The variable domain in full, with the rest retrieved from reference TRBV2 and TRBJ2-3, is EPEVTQTPSHQVTQMGQEVILRCVPISNHLYFYWYRQILGQKVEFLVSFYNNEISEKSEIFDDQFSVERPDGSNFTLKIRSTKLEDSAMYFCASSGGWSTDTQYFGPGTRLTVL.